The 32 T cell receptor beta chains below were found in one sample sequenced in a study of radiotherapy plus CTLA-4 blockade in lung cancer. Method: immunoSEQ multiplex PCR; TCRdb's copy keeps in-frame clones and lacks some. The data contain 13,000 to 15,000 clones, roughly 86% of them singletons. Sequenced material: peripheral blood, taken from a patient treated with radiotherapy plus ipilimumab. These receptors came from a human donor with non-small cell lung cancer that progressed on radiotherapy plus ipilimumab. Some clones in this sample may be carry-over from other donors' samples.

J is TRBJ2-1 and V is TRBV5-1; TRBD1 aligns across 10 bases. The CDR3 totals 15 residues. Germline V CDR1 and CDR2: SGHRS, YFSETQ. V dropped 4 bases and J dropped 6; count of bases not matched to a gene: 7. The CDR3 protein is CASSLRDRGGNEQFF. CDR3 DNA: TGCGCCAGCAGCCTCCGGGACAGGGGAGGCAATGAGCAGTTCTTC.

The rearrangement uses TRBV5-1 and TRBJ2-2; 8 bases match TRBD2. CDR1 SGHRS and CDR2 YFSETQ come from the germline V gene. Germline trimming cut 5 bases from V and 1 base from J; bases unmatched to any gene: 1. There are 14 residues in the CDR3. The CDR3 bases are TGCGCCAGCAGTAGCGGGGTGAACACCGGGGAGCTGTTTTTT. This sequence encodes CASSSGVNTGELFF.

The genes are TRBV2 and TRBJ2-7, with 7 nucleotides matching TRBD2. The CDR3 runs to 14 residues. The J segment lost 1 base and the V segment lost 8 bases, leaving 8 bases of the junction unmatched. Germline values: CDR1 SNHLY, CDR2 FYNNEI. CDR3 amino acids: CASDGSGASYEQYF. The DNA of the CDR3 is TGTGCCAGCGACGGAAGCGGGGCTTCCTACGAGCAGTACTTC. Full variable domain (outside the CDR3, taken from reference TRBV2 and TRBJ2-7): EPEVTQTPSHQVTQMGQEVILRCVPISNHLYFYWYRQILGQKVEFLVSFYNNEISEKSEIFDDQFSVERPDGSNFTLKIRSTKLEDSAMYFCASDGSGASYEQYFGPGTRLTVT.

The chain links TRBV14 to TRBJ2-5; 10 bases are shared with TRBD1. The closer fit of TRBJ2-7 to the DNA end suggests the J call may be wrong. From germline, CDR1 is SGHDN and CDR2 FVKESK. CDR3 length: 17 amino acids. This CDR3 is CASSHPPGQGSSYEQYF. CDR3 DNA: TGTGCCAGCAGCCACCCCCCGGGACAGGGGAGCTCCTACGAGCAGTACTTC.

The rearrangement links TRBV19 to TRBJ2-7, with a weak D call TRBD1 (7 bases). Trimming removed 2 bases at V and 6 bases at J, with 23 bases between. CDR1 and CDR2 from the germline V gene are LNHDA and SQIVND (reference sequence). This CDR3 is built from 17 residues. The CDR3 coding sequence is TGTGCCAGTAGTATACGGGGGACCGGGACAGCCGGTATCGAGCAGTACTTC. Translating it yields CASSIRGTGTAGIEQYF.

This clone was observed once. The J gene is TRBJ2-1, the V gene TRBV4-1; TRBD2 might be the D (6 bases). Between the trimmed V and J ends, which lost 3 bases and 8 bases, there was a span of 17 bases. Germline CDR1 MGHRA, CDR2 YSYEKL. The CDR3 runs 15 residues. The CDR3 spells CASSQLRGGRDEQFF. CDR3 nucleotide sequence: TGCGCCAGCAGCCAGCTGCGGGGCGGGCGGGATGAGCAGTTCTTC.

V gene TRBV5-6 combines with J gene TRBJ1-2; no clear D gene. CDR1 and CDR2 from the germline V gene are SGHDT and YYEEEE. The CDR3 runs 15 residues. The V end lost 1 base, the J end lost 3 bases, and 13 bases lay between the germline ends. CDR3: CASSLLIRSDYGYTF. The DNA for the CDR3 is TGTGCCAGCAGCTTGTTAATTCGGAGCGACTATGGCTACACCTTC.

A single count supports this clone. J is TRBJ2-1 and V is TRBV7-2, with 7 bases that match TRBD2. The V segment lost 3 bases and the J segment 13 bases; nucleotides outside the gene matches: 12. This CDR3 contains 14 residues. CDR1 and CDR2 (germline): SGHTA, FQGNSA. The CDR3 region is CASSFPISGAVQFF. The CDR3 nucleotides are TGTGCCAGCAGCTTCCCGATCAGCGGGGCCGTCCAGTTCTTC. The whole variable domain, remainder taken from reference TRBV7-2 and TRBJ2-1, is GAGVSQSPSNKVTEKGKDVELRCDPISGHTALYWYRQSLGQGLEFLIYFQGNSAPDKSGLPSDRFSAERTGGSVSTLTIQRTQQEDSAVYLCASSFPISGAVQFFGPGTRLTVL.

This clone was counted a few times. The chain is built from TRBV19 and TRBJ2-7, with TRBD1 matching 7 bases. This CDR3 is built from 13 residues. CDR1 and CDR2 (germline): LNHDA, SQIVND (reference sequence). V shed 0 bases and J 10 bases; nucleotides not matched to a gene: 6. CDR3 bases: TGTGCCAGTAGTATAGACCGACAGGGACGCCAGTACTTC. Residues: CASSIDRQGRQYF.

The CDR3 reads CASSQGVGEEQPQHF. The DNA of the CDR3 is TGCGCCAGCAGCCAAGGGGTTGGGGAGGAACAGCCCCAGCATTTT. This chain uses TRBV4-1 with TRBJ1-5; D not resolved. Germline V gene data show CDR1 as MGHRA and CDR2 as YSYEKL. Trimming removed 1 base at V and 7 bases at J, with 14 bases between. The CDR3 has 15 residues.

The chain couples TRBV30 to TRBJ1-2; perhaps TRBD1 as D (5 bases). V lost 4 bases and J 3 bases, leaving 21 bases between the germline ends. The CDR3 sequence is 16 residues long. Germline V gene sequence: CDR1 GTSNPN, CDR2 SVGIG (reference sequence). The CDR3 protein is CAWIRAGSRVDYGYTF. The CDR3 DNA reads as TGTGCCTGGATCCGGGCAGGGTCCCGGGTGGACTATGGCTACACCTTC.

V usage is TRBV5-5 and J usage is TRBJ2-7; TRBD1 agrees at 8 bases. Per germline, CDR1 SGHKS and CDR2 YYEKEE (reference sequence). The CDR3 spans 14 residues. With V trimmed by 2 bases and J by 3 bases, 4 bases remained unmatched. The CDR3: CASSLGRGHYEQYF. The CDR3 bases are TGTGCCAGCAGCTTAGGCAGGGGGCACTACGAGCAGTACTTC.

The chain combines TRBV19 with TRBJ2-1; possible D gene TRBD1, 6 bases. The V end lost 5 bases, the J end lost 2 bases, and 13 bases lay between the germline ends. In germline, CDR1 is LNHDA, CDR2 SQIVND (reference sequence). The CDR3 has 15 residues. The CDR3 DNA sequence: TGTGCCAGTAGTCCGACCGGGACAACCTACAATGAGCAGTTCTTC. Translated, it gives CASSPTGTTYNEQFF.

This chain uses TRBV27 with TRBJ2-2; weak D call: TRBD1 (5 bases). The CDR3 consists of 15 residues. Germline loops: CDR1 MNHEY, CDR2 SMNVEV (reference sequence). The V end was cut by 5 bases, the J end by 0 bases, with 10 bases between. In DNA, the CDR3 is TGTGCCAGCAGTGCAGACAGAGCGAACACCGGGGAGCTGTTTTTT. Its protein is CASSADRANTGELFF.

The chain is built from TRBV28 and TRBJ1-6, with a weak D call TRBD1 (5 bases). Germline V gene lookup returns CDR1 MDHEN and CDR2 SYDVKM. The V end was cut by 6 bases, the J end by 6 bases, with 12 bases between. The CDR3 sequence is 14 residues long. CDR3 amino acids: CASSYPGINSPLHF. Written as DNA, the CDR3 is TGTGCCAGCAGCTACCCAGGGATTAATTCACCCCTCCACTTT.

V gene TRBV19 combines with J gene TRBJ2-5; TRBD2 matches 15 bases. This CDR3 is built from 15 residues. Germline V lookup: CDR1 LNHDA, CDR2 SQIVND (reference sequence). V dropped 5 bases and J dropped 4; count of bases not matched to a gene: 2. CDR3 DNA sequence: TGTGCCAGTAGTGGACTAGCGGGAGGGGGAGAGACCCAGTACTTC. The encoded protein is CASSGLAGGGETQYF. Complete variable domain (other parts from reference TRBV19 and TRBJ2-5): DGGITQSPKYLFRKEGQNVTLSCEQNLNHDAMYWYRQDPGQGLRLIYYSQIVNDFQKGDIAEGYSVSREKKESFPLTVTSAQKNPTAFYLCASSGLAGGGETQYFGPGTRLLVL.

The chain couples TRBV5-4 to TRBJ1-2; 9 bases map to TRBD1. Per the germline V gene, CDR1 is SGHNT and CDR2 is YYREEE (reference sequence). CDR3 size: 13 residues. The V and J ends lost 1 base and 8 bases, in that order; junction bases with no gene match: 3. CDR3 bases: TGTGCCAGCAGCTTGACAGGGGGCTGGGGCTACACCTTC. Translated, it gives CASSLTGGWGYTF. The whole variable domain, filled in from reference TRBV5-4 and TRBJ1-2, reads ETGVTQSPTHLIKTRGQQVTLRCSSQSGHNTVSWYQQALGQGPQFIFQYYREEENGRGNFPPRFSGLQFPNYSSELNVNALELDDSALYLCASSLTGGWGYTFGSGTRLTVV.

This chain joins TRBV20-1 and TRBJ2-7; possibly TRBD1 for D (5 bases). CDR1 is DFQATT and CDR2 is SNEGSKA in the germline V gene (reference sequence). The CDR3 runs to 11 residues. Trimming took 5 bases from V and 5 from J, leaving 10 bases between them. Here the CDR3 DNA reads TGCAGTGCTTACGACAGCCACGAGCAGTACTTC. Protein sequence: CSAYDSHEQYF.

The rearrangement joins TRBV6-6 to TRBJ2-3, with 13 bases fitting TRBD2. In germline, CDR1 is MNHNY, CDR2 SVGAGI (reference sequence). Unmatched junction bases numbered 6, after V lost 10 bases and J lost 5 bases. This CDR3 comprises 14 residues. The CDR3: CATLAGGPLDTQYF. The CDR3 DNA sequence: TGTGCCACACTAGCGGGAGGGCCGTTAGATACGCAGTATTTT.

The chain joins TRBV7-3 to TRBJ2-2, with D perhaps matching TRBD1 (5 bases). The germline CDR1 and CDR2 sequences are SGHTA and FQGTGA. The V gene lost 2 bases and the J gene lost 7 bases, with 11 bases spanning the gap. CDR3 length equals 14 residues. The chain's CDR3 is CASSLLQGFGELFF. DNA for the CDR3: TGTGCCAGCAGCTTACTCCAGGGTTTCGGGGAGCTGTTTTTT. The whole variable domain, remainder taken from reference TRBV7-3 and TRBJ2-2, is GAGVSQTPSNKVTEKGKYVELRCDPISGHTALYWYRQSLGQGPEFLIYFQGTGAADDSGLPNDRFFAVRPEGSVSTLKIQRTERGDSAVYLCASSLLQGFGELFFGEGSRLTVL.

The rearrangement uses TRBV11-3 and TRBJ2-3; 10 bases fit TRBD1. Germline lookup yields CDR1 SGHNT and CDR2 YENEEA. The J segment lost 6 bases and the V segment lost 5 bases, leaving 8 bases of the junction unmatched. The length of the CDR3 is 15 residues. The CDR3 region has the DNA TGTGCCAGCAGCCTCCGACAGGGGGCAGGGGATACGCAGTATTTT. Amino acids: CASSLRQGAGDTQYF.

This clone has just one count. The chain joins TRBV2 to TRBJ2-5, with D unresolved. CDR1 SNHLY and CDR2 FYNNEI come from the germline V gene. V lost 7 bases and J 2 bases, leaving 11 bases between the germline ends. The length of the CDR3 is 13 residues. CDR3 nucleotides: TGTGCCAGCACCCTTAGCTATCAAGAGACCCAGTACTTC. It specifies CASTLSYQETQYF. The entire variable domain, with the rest obtained from reference TRBV2 and TRBJ2-5, is as follows: EPEVTQTPSHQVTQMGQEVILRCVPISNHLYFYWYRQILGQKVEFLVSFYNNEISEKSEIFDDQFSVERPDGSNFTLKIRSTKLEDSAMYFCASTLSYQETQYFGPGTRLLVL.

The J gene is TRBJ2-7, the V gene TRBV28; D is undetermined. The CDR3 is 14 residues long. V lost 5 bases to trimming and J lost 3 bases, with 14 bases between them. CDR1 is MDHEN and CDR2 is SYDVKM in the germline V gene. The CDR3 protein is CASSRDFKNYEQYF. In DNA form, the CDR3 reads TGTGCCAGCAGTCGTGACTTCAAAAACTACGAGCAGTACTTC. Full variable domain (missing parts from reference TRBV28 and TRBJ2-7): DVKVTQSSRYLVKRTGEKVFLECVQDMDHENMFWYRQDPGLGLRLIYFSYDVKMKEKGDIPEGYSVSREKKERFSLILESASTNQTSMYLCASSRDFKNYEQYFGPGTRLTVT.

The chain employs TRBV7-9 and TRBJ2-3; 13 nucleotides align to TRBD2. V was pared by 5 bases and J by 4 bases, with 9 bases of the junction left unmatched. Germline V gene lookup returns CDR1 SEHNR and CDR2 FQNEAQ (reference sequence). The CDR3 length is 17 residues. CDR3 DNA: TGTGCCAGCAGCGCTCTCCCGGGACTAGCGGGATCAGATACGCAGTATTTT. Encoded protein: CASSALPGLAGSDTQYF.

The chain links TRBV4-2 to TRBJ2-3; a possible D gene is TRBD2 (6 bases). The V gene lost 1 base and the J gene lost 4 bases, with 12 bases spanning the gap. Germline V gene data show CDR1 as LGHNA and CDR2 as YNFKEQ. This CDR3 comprises 15 residues. The CDR3 DNA sequence: TGTGCCAGCAGCCAAGTCGCGGAGGGTGCAGATACGCAGTATTTT. This encodes CASSQVAEGADTQYF.

V is TRBV13 and J is TRBJ1-2, with a possible D match to TRBD1 (5 bases). Trimming removed 5 bases from V and 9 bases from J, with 16 bases in between. Germline V lookup: CDR1 PRHDT, CDR2 FYEKMQ (reference sequence). This CDR3 has 13 amino acids. DNA of the CDR3: TGTGCCAGCAGCCGGACACCAGAGAGGAGCTACACCTTC. Translation: CASSRTPERSYTF.

The rearrangement links TRBV9 to TRBJ1-2, with D possibly being TRBD1 (5 bases). With 0 bases removed from V and 4 bases from J, the gap between germline ends came to 10 bases. Germline-derived CDR1 and CDR2 are SGDLS and YYNGEE. The CDR3 totals 14 residues. CDR3 bases: TGTGCCAGCAGCGTAGGAACAGGATCCTATGGCTACACCTTC. This translates into CASSVGTGSYGYTF.

The gene calls are TRBV29-1 and TRBJ1-2, with a tentative D call TRBD1 (5 bases). Per the germline V gene, CDR1 is SQVTM and CDR2 is ANQGSEA. CDR3 length: 13 amino acids. V dropped 3 bases and J dropped 6 bases, with 14 bases sitting between them. The CDR3 reads CSVDEPGGDGYTF. In DNA, the CDR3 is TGCAGCGTTGATGAACCCGGGGGGGATGGCTACACCTTC. Filled out from reference TRBV29-1 and TRBJ1-2, the complete variable domain reads SAVISQKPSRDICQRGTSLTIQCQVDSQVTMMFWYRQQPGQSLTLIATANQGSEATYESGFVIDKFPISRPNLTFSTLTVSNMSPEDSSIYLCSVDEPGGDGYTFGSGTRLTVV.

The CDR3 DNA sequence: TGTGCCAGCAGTGAAGAGCGTAGGGGTGAGCAGTACTTC. Amino acid sequence: CASSEERRGEQYF. This chain uses TRBV6-1 with TRBJ2-7; D possibly corresponds to TRBD1 (5 bases). Germline CDR1 and CDR2: MNHNS and SASEGT. This CDR3 is 13 amino acids long. The V and J ends lost 1 base and 7 bases respectively, with 11 bases between them.

This clone occurred once. The CDR3 reads CASSREDRAFF. The CDR3, as DNA: TGTGCCAGCTCACGAGAGGATCGCGCTTTCTTT. The chain has TRBV18 and TRBJ1-1; unclear D gene. The CDR3 contains 11 residues. Trimming took off 4 bases at V and 11 bases at J, with 11 bases between the two ends. Germline V CDR1 and CDR2: KGHSH, LQKENI.

This clone was seen a single time. The CDR3 region is CASSQDLPGAGNEKLFF. CDR3 sequence (DNA): TGCGCCAGCAGCCAAGATTTACCCGGAGCGGGGAATGAAAAACTGTTTTTT. The chain has TRBV4-3 and TRBJ1-4; D unclear. The V and J ends lost 0 bases and 5 bases respectively, with 16 bases between them. The CDR3 covers 17 residues. CDR1 is LGHNA, CDR2 YSLEER, per germline.

This clone was detected only a few times. This chain uses TRBV9 with TRBJ2-1; TRBD2 agrees at 7 bases. The CDR3 has 15 residues. The V segment lost 2 bases and the J segment 8 bases; nucleotides outside the gene matches: 10. The V gene's germline CDR1 is SGDLS and CDR2 YYNGEE. The CDR3 sequence: CASSVRESSGDEQFF. As DNA, the CDR3 is TGTGCCAGCAGCGTGCGGGAGTCTAGTGGGGATGAGCAGTTCTTC.